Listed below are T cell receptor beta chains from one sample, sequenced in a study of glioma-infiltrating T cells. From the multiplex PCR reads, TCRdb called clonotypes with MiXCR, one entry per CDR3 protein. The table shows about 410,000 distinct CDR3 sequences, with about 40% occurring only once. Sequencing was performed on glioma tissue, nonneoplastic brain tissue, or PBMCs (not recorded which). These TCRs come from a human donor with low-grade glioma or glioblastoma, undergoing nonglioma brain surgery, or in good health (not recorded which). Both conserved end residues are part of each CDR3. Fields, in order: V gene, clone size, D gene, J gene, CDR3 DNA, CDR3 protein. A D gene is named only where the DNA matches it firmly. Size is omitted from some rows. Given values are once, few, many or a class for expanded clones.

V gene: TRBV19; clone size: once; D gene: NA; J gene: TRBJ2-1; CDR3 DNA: TGTGCCAGTAGTATCGGCCAGGGGATCGATGAGCAGTTCTTC; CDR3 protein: CASSIGQGIDEQFF
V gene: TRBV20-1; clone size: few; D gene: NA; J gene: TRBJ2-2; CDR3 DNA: TGCGGTGCTAGGACATCCAACACCGGGGAGCTGTTTTTT; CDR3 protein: CGARTSNTGELFF
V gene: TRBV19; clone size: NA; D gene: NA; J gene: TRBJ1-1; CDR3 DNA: TGTGCCAGTAGAAGGGTGACTGAAGCTTTCTTT; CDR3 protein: CASRRVTEAFF
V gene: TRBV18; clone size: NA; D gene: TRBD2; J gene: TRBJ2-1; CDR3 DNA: TGTGCCAGCTCACTCGGACTAGCGGGAAGGAATGAGCAGTTCTTC; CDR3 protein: CASSLGLAGRNEQFF
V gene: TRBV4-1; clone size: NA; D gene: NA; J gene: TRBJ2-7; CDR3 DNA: TGCGCCAGCAGCCACAATAGCGCGAGCTCTTACGAGCAGTACTTC; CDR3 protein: CASSHNSASSYEQYF
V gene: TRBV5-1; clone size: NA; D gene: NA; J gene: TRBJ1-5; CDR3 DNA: TGCGCCAGCAGCTTGGTACCCACGGGACAACGAAGCAATCAGCCCCAGCATTTT; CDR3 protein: CASSLVPTGQRSNQPQHF
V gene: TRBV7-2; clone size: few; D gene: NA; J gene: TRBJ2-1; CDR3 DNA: TGTGCCAGCGGGAACGTCAGGGTTTCCTACAATGAGCAGTTCTTC; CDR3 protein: CASGNVRVSYNEQFF
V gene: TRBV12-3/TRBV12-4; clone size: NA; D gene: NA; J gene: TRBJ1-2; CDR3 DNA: TGTGCCAGCAGTTTAGGGCAGTTCTACTATGGCTACACCTTC; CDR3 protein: CASSLGQFYYGYTF
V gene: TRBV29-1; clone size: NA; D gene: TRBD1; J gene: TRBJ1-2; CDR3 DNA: TGCAGCGTTGAAGGAAGAGGGGGCGCGATCTATGGCTACACCTTC; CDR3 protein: CSVEGRGGAIYGYTF
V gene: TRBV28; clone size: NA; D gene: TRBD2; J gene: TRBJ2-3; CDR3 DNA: TGTGCCAGCAGTTATCCCCGAATAGCGGGAGGGCCAGGTGAGCAGTTCTTT; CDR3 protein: CASSYPRIAGGPGEQFF
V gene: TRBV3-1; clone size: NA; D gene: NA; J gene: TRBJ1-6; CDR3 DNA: TGTGCCAGCAGCCAAGCAGGGTCGAATTCACCCCTCCACTTT; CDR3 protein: CASSQAGSNSPLHF
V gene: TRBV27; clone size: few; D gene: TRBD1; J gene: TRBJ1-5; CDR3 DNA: TGTGCCAGCGGATTCAGGGGGCTCAATCAGCCCCAGCATTTT; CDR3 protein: CASGFRGLNQPQHF
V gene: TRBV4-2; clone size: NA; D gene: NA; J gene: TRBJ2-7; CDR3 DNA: TGTGCCAGCAGCCAATCCCCAAGGGCAGGCTACGAGCAGTACTTC; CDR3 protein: CASSQSPRAGYEQYF
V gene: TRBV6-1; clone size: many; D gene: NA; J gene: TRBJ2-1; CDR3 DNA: TGTGCCAGCAGTGAAGGGTGGTGGGTGAATGAGCAGTTCTTC; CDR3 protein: CASSEGWWVNEQFF
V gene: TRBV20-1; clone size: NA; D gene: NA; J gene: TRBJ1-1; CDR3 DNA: TGCAGTGCTAGAGCCAGTGGGCTGGGAATTGAAGCTTTCTTT; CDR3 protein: CSARASGLGIEAFF
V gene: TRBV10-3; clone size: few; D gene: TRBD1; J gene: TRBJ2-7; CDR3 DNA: TGTGCCATCAGCTCAGGGGGTTACGAGCAGTACTTC; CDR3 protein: CAISSGGYEQYF
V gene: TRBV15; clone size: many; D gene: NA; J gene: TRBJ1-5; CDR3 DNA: TGTGCCACCAGCAGAGATGGGCCAGCGCAGCATTTT; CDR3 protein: CATSRDGPAQHF
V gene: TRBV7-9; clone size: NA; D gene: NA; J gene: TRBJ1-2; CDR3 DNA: TGTGCCAGCAGCTTAGCTGGGGTCTCCTATGGCTACACCTTC; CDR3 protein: CASSLAGVSYGYTF
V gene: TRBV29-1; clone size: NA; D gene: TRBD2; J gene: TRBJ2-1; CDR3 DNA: TGCAGCGTTGCCGGACTAGCGGGAATGATCAATGAGCAGTTCTTC; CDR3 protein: CSVAGLAGMINEQFF
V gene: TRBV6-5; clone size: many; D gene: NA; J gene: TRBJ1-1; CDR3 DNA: TGTGCCAGCAGTTTCGGGAGAACTGAAGCTTTCTTT; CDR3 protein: CASSFGRTEAFF
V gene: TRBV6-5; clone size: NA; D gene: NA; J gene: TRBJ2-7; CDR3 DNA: TGTGCCAGCAGTTACCGTGGGCACCCCTACGAGCAGTACTTC; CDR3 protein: CASSYRGHPYEQYF
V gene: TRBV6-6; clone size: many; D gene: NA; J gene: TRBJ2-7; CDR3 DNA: TGTGCCAGCAGTTACGGGGAATCGATCGAGCAGTACTTC; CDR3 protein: CASSYGESIEQYF
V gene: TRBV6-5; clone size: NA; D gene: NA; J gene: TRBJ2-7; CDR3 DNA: TGTGCCAGAAGTTACGCCCCCTACGAGCAGTACTTC; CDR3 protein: CARSYAPYEQYF